This TCR beta chain was found in a study of response to subunit inactivated influenza vaccine. The study, taken as a whole, reports: Authors proposed each seasonal influenza vaccination draws in few new T cells.

CDR3 length equals 17 residues. V dropped 4 bases and J dropped 8; count of bases not matched to a gene: 17. Per germline, CDR1 MRHNA and CDR2 SNTAGT. Comment on this clonotype: Its antigen remains unidentified.

TCRdb passed the RT-PCR reads through MiXCR, listing each CDR3 protein once. The sample contains some 600,000 distinct CDR3 sequences, 11% to 15% of which appear only once. The TCR comes from a man between 50 and 59 years old who received an inactivated influenza vaccine. The chain joins TRBV6-4 to TRBJ1-5, with 7 bases lining up with TRBD1. Specimen: PBMCs from blood, collected 14 to 15 days before vaccination. The CDR3: CASSVDPTGSVVEPQHF. The CDR3 DNA is TGTGCCAGCAGTGTCGATCCGACAGGGTCCGTAGTAGAGCCCCAGCATTTT.